One and the same sample provided the 14 T cell receptor beta chains below, sequenced in a study of blood T cell repertoires in COVID-19. Produced via immunoSEQ multiplex PCR; TCRdb's table is partial and in-frame only. The top ten hold about 4% of the sample, which has under 250,000 clones, roughly 88% seen once. Specimen: PBMCs or T cells enriched from blood (not recorded which). Receptor source: a woman in her twenties or thirties who had been exposed to COVID-19.

This clone was counted once. The rearrangement links TRBV9 to TRBJ2-1; TRBD1 matches at 10 bases. Unmatched junction bases numbered 15, after V lost 3 bases and J lost 0 bases. There are 20 residues in the CDR3. From germline, CDR1 is SGDLS and CDR2 YYNGEE. The CDR3 here is CASSARQGATSLDSYNEQFF. The CDR3 DNA follows: TGTGCCAGCAGCGCCAGACAGGGGGCAACCTCCTTGGACTCCTACAATGAGCAGTTCTTC.

The count of this clone is one. The chain uses TRBV3-1 (or the pseudogene TRBV3-2) and TRBJ2-5, with 7 nucleotides matching TRBD2. This CDR3 contains 16 residues. CDR1 is LGHDT and CDR2 is YNNKEL in the germline V gene (reference sequence). Trimming cost V 1 base and J 4 bases; bases outside gene matches: 9. The DNA of the CDR3 is TGTGCCAGCAGCCAAGGCCGAATAGCGGGCCGAGAGACCCAGTACTTC. This gives the protein CASSQGRIAGRETQYF.

The table lists this clone with a few counts. This rearrangement joins TRBV12-3 or TRBV12-4 to TRBJ1-2, with D perhaps TRBD1 (6 bases). The germline V and J ends were trimmed by 5 bases and 1 base, with 8 bases remaining between them. This CDR3 region has 13 residues. In nucleotides, the CDR3 is TGTGCCAGCAGTAGGGACATTAACTATGGCTACACCTTC. It encodes CASSRDINYGYTF.

V gene TRBV3-1 (or the pseudogene TRBV3-2) combines with J gene TRBJ2-7; D is possibly TRBD2 (5 bases). Germline V gene lookup returns CDR1 LGHDT and CDR2 YNNKEL (reference sequence). Trimming shortened V by 1 base and J by 3 bases, and 10 bases separated the two germline ends. The CDR3 is 14 residues long. CDR3 region: CASSQGLSDYEQYF. CDR3 DNA: TGTGCCAGCAGCCAAGGACTATCCGACTACGAGCAGTACTTC.

The V call is TRBV19, the J call TRBJ2-1; possible D gene TRBD2, 5 bases. Germline values: CDR1 LNHDA, CDR2 SQIVND (reference sequence). The CDR3 is 13 amino acids. Trimming removed 6 bases from V and 10 bases from J, with 16 bases in between. The DNA of the CDR3 is TGTGCCAGTAGCGAGCTAGGAGGAGACGAGCAGTTCTTC. This gives the protein CASSELGGDEQFF. Together with reference TRBV19 and TRBJ2-1, the CDR3 gives the full variable domain: DGGITQSPKYLFRKEGQNVTLSCEQNLNHDAMYWYRQDPGQGLRLIYYSQIVNDFQKGDIAEGYSVSREKKESFPLTVTSAQKNPTAFYLCASSELGGDEQFFGPGTRLTVL.

By share of the sample, this clone is medium-sized. The J gene is TRBJ2-1, the V gene TRBV2; 11 bases align to TRBD2. CDR3 length: 15 amino acids. CDR1 is SNHLY, CDR2 FYNNEI, per germline. The J segment lost 4 bases and the V segment lost 7 bases, leaving 6 bases of the junction unmatched. This CDR3 is CASTVAGGGYNEQFF. In nucleotides, the CDR3 is TGTGCCAGCACCGTAGCGGGAGGGGGGTACAATGAGCAGTTCTTC.

This clone has more than one count but fewer than ten. V gene TRBV6-5 combines with J gene TRBJ2-1; possibly TRBD2 for D (5 bases). The CDR3 runs 14 residues. CDR1 and CDR2 (germline): MNHEY, SVGAGI. The V gene lost 6 bases and the J gene lost 0 bases, with 9 bases spanning the gap. CDR3 sequence reads: CASRRDYSYNEQFF. CDR3 coding DNA: TGTGCCAGCAGACGAGACTACTCCTACAATGAGCAGTTCTTC.

This clone has only one observation. The chain recombines TRBV9 with TRBJ1-2; no firm D call. The CDR3 is made up of 15 amino acids. Trimming left V 0 bases short and J 1 base short, with 10 bases between. CDR1 is SGDLS and CDR2 is YYNGEE in the germline V gene. The chain's CDR3 is CASSVDRGFNYGYTF. CDR3 coding DNA: TGTGCCAGCAGCGTAGATCGGGGTTTTAACTATGGCTACACCTTC.

As DNA, the CDR3 is TGCGCCAGCAGCCAAGAAGGGGGACTAGCGGATTCCTACAATGAGCAGTTCTTC. Encoded protein: CASSQEGGLADSYNEQFF. V usage is TRBV4-1 and J usage is TRBJ2-1, with 11 bases aligning to TRBD2. With V trimmed by 0 bases and J by 1 base, 5 bases remained unmatched. Germline values: CDR1 MGHRA, CDR2 YSYEKL. This CDR3 comprises 18 residues.

The genes are TRBV5-4 and TRBJ1-1; 7 bases map to TRBD1. The CDR3 runs to 15 residues. Per germline, CDR1 SGHNT and CDR2 YYREEE (reference sequence). With V trimmed by 4 bases and J by 3 bases, 9 bases remained unmatched. Here the CDR3 reads CASSPPGRGDTEAFF. For the CDR3, the DNA is TGTGCCAGCAGCCCGCCGGGCAGGGGGGACACTGAAGCTTTCTTT.

The chain combines TRBV27 with TRBJ1-4; D possibly corresponds to TRBD1 (5 bases). V lost 5 bases, J lost 12 bases, and 25 bases lay in between. The CDR3 covers 16 residues. Germline-derived CDR1 and CDR2 are MNHEY and SMNVEV (reference sequence). For the CDR3, the DNA is TGTGCCAGCAGTAACCAACCAGGGTACCTAATGAAAGAACTGTTTTTT. Protein sequence: CASSNQPGYLMKELFF.

The chain is built from TRBV19 and TRBJ1-3; D call uncertain. Trimming removed 2 bases at V and 4 bases at J, with 9 bases between. Germline V gene sequence: CDR1 LNHDA, CDR2 SQIVND (reference sequence). The CDR3 consists of 14 residues. The CDR3 spells CASSIRRFGNTIYF. In DNA, the CDR3 is TGTGCCAGTAGTATACGTCGTTTCGGAAACACCATATATTTT.

This chain joins TRBV7-9 and TRBJ2-5, with 7 nucleotides matching TRBD2. Germline V gene lookup returns CDR1 SEHNR and CDR2 FQNEAQ (reference sequence). V shed 0 bases and J 5 bases; nucleotides not matched to a gene: 3. This CDR3 region has 14 residues. Here the CDR3 reads CASSLARGGETQYF. DNA of the CDR3: TGTGCCAGCAGCTTAGCTAGGGGAGGGGAGACCCAGTACTTC.

In this sample, this clone turned up a few times. This chain uses TRBV9 with TRBJ1-1, with D possibly matching TRBD1 (6 bases). Germline V lookup: CDR1 SGDLS, CDR2 YYNGEE. The V and J ends lost 2 bases and 3 bases respectively, with 14 bases between them. This CDR3 has 15 amino acids. The CDR3 DNA is TGTGCCAGCAGCGTTGCGGGGGGCGCGGACACTGAAGCTTTCTTT. As protein: CASSVAGGADTEAFF.